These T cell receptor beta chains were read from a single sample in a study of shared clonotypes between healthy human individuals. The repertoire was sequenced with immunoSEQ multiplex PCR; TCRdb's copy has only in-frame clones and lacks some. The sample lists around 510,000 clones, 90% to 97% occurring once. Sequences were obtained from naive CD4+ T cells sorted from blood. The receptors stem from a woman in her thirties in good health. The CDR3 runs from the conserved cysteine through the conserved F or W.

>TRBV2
CASKKSSGSSNEQFF
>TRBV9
CASSAHAGLGTYEQYF
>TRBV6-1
CASSMLGFLPDEQFF
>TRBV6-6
CASRPSSGRPDNEQFF
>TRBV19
CASSTVLAGDNEQFF
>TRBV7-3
CASSLGQANTEAFF
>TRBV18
CASSQGTSGYEQYF
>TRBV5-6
CASSSRDYLSYNEQFF
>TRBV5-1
CASSPVITGRSAYEQYF
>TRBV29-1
CSAWQGDLNEQYF
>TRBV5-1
CASSLLGGTLGLYEQYF
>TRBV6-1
CASSEEAGVGEQYF
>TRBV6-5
CASSPDRGSNQPQHF
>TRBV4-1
CASSQAGGGRAGYEQYF
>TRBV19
CASSIEDSSYNEQFF
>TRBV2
CAGRDRGRFDYGYTF
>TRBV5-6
CASSSWRGEEYGYTF
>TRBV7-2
CASSSNGQAGRGAGELFF
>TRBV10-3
CASRTGVDYGYTF
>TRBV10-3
CAISESGDERGYTF
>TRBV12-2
CASRLARILIRDRGQLSPQHF
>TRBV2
CASSASGTGYGYTF
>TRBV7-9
CASSAGRGNTEAFF
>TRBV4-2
CASSQELAGITDTQYF
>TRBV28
CASSFGRAHEQYF
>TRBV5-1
CASSLMESSGANVLTF
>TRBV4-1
CASSQVLGTSGRNEQFF
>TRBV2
CASRPEGRRLSGTEAFF
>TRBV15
CATSRGKGENTGELFF
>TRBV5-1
CASSKGTENTEAFF
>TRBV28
CASSIRFEQYF
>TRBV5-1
CASSIRDNEQFF